This T cell receptor beta chain was retrieved from a study of blood T cell repertoires in COVID-19. Profiling relied on immunoSEQ multiplex PCR, and the TCRdb table lists in-frame clones only, not all of them. The sample consists of roughly 150,000 clones, just under 85% of them appearing once. The receptor's source is a woman aged 40 to 50 who had recovered from COVID-19. Sequenced: PBMCs or T cells enriched from blood (not recorded which).

CDR3 sequence (DNA): TGCGCCAGCAGCTTGGCCAGGAACAGTGATACCGGGGAGCTGTTTTTT. Protein: CASSLARNSDTGELFF. This chain uses TRBV5-1 with TRBJ2-2; no clear D gene. The CDR3 totals 16 residues. Trimming left V 0 bases short and J 5 bases short, with 14 bases between. Germline CDR1 and CDR2: SGHRS and YFSETQ.